This T cell receptor beta chain is from a study of technical replicates of blood from several donors. The CDR3 runs 13 residues. Germline CDR1 and CDR2: SGHNT and YENEEA. The J segment lost 8 bases and the V segment lost 6 bases, leaving 9 bases of the junction unmatched. Some clones are missing from TCRdb's copy, which holds only in-frame ones; the method was immunoSEQ multiplex PCR. The data show about 68,000 clones, with about 97% seen just once and 0.25% to 0.3% held by the top ten. Sequenced: T cells isolated from PBMCs. This TCR was sampled from a human donor in good health. V usage is TRBV11-3 and J usage is TRBJ2-7; 8 bases agree with TRBD1. Here the CDR3 reads CASSYPGQAQQYF. The CDR3 DNA reads as TGTGCCAGCAGTTACCCGGGACAGGCTCAGCAGTACTTC. Together with reference TRBV11-3 and TRBJ2-7, the CDR3 gives the full variable domain: EAGVVQSPRYKIIEKKQPVAFWCNPISGHNTLYWYLQNLGQGPELLIRYENEEAVDDSQLPKDRFSAERLKGVDSTLKIQPAELGDSAVYLCASSYPGQAQQYFGPGTRLTVT.